The T cell receptor beta chain under discussion was sequenced for a study of blood T cell repertoires in COVID-19. Study-wide context: Collection of acute and convalescent COVID-19 samples took place in the United States, Italy and Spain.

This clone was seen only a few times. Original handling: Nucleated cell counts were estimated from reference gene primer amplification. Generated by immunoSEQ multiplex PCR, the TCRdb table keeps only in-frame clones and is missing some. D and trimming were read from the DNA, whereas the V and J calls and clone size are those reported in that table. This sample has 150,000 to 200,000 clones; around 85% occur once, and the top ten carry 3% to 3.5%. V gave up 8 bases and J gave up 3 bases, with 14 bases separating them. This CDR3 is 14 amino acids long. The germline gives CDR1 MNHEY, CDR2 SVGAGI. The sample taken for sequencing was peripheral blood. The TCR originated in a human donor with acute or convalescent COVID-19. The donor label of this sample is uncertain. The chain couples TRBV6-5 to TRBJ1-5, with TRBD1 as a possible D gene (6 bases). The CDR3 coding sequence is TGTGCCAGCGGGGGGGGCGGATTCAATCAGCCCCAGCATTTT. This translates into CASGGGGFNQPQHF.